Listed below are T cell receptor beta chains from one sample, sequenced in a study of blood T cell repertoires in COVID-19. Sequenced by immunoSEQ multiplex PCR; TCRdb stores in-frame clones only, minus some. Of fewer than 250,000 clones in the sample, roughly 85% are singletons; the top ten hold approximately 9.1%. Sequencing was carried out using PBMCs or T cells enriched from blood (not recorded which). All receptors come from a woman aged 50 to 65 with acute COVID-19. The CDR3 runs from the conserved cysteine through the conserved F or W. The D gene is left open where the match is weak. Only part of the rows carry a size: once, few, many, or a class if the clone is expanded.

.	TRBV5-1	few	TRBJ2-5	CASSLGQQETQYF	TGCGCCAGCAGCCTCGGACAGCAAGAGACCCAGTACTTC
TRBD1	TRBV19	.	TRBJ1-4	CASSPGQVVEKLFF	TGTGCCAGTAGTCCGGGACAGGTGGTTGAAAAACTGTTTTTT
TRBD1	TRBV7-2	.	TRBJ2-1	CASSLRGQSEQFF	TGTGCCAGCAGCTTAAGGGGGCAGAGTGAGCAGTTCTTC
TRBD1	TRBV7-8	.	TRBJ1-1	CASSLLQGATEAFF	TGTGCCAGCAGCTTACTACAGGGGGCCACTGAAGCTTTCTTT
TRBD2	TRBV6-5	many	TRBJ2-7	CASSATSGGNYEQYF	TGTGCCAGCAGCGCGACTAGCGGGGGAAACTACGAGCAGTACTTC
TRBD2	TRBV19	.	TRBJ2-5	CASSMVRGLAGIQETQYF	TGTGCCAGTAGTATGGTAAGGGGACTAGCGGGAATACAAGAGACCCAGTACTTC
.	TRBV5-6	.	TRBJ1-6	CASSPRGRPLHF	TGTGCCAGCAGCCCCAGGGGACGACCCCTCCACTTT
TRBD2	TRBV30	.	TRBJ2-1	CAWKGSGASYNEQFF	TGTGCCTGGAAGGGTAGCGGGGCGTCCTACAATGAGCAGTTCTTC
.	TRBV5-1	.	TRBJ1-1	CASSLIGRGPEAFF	TGCGCCAGCAGCTTGATCGGCAGGGGTCCTGAAGCTTTCTTT
.	TRBV5-5	.	TRBJ1-5	CASSLGLNSNQPQHF	TGTGCCAGCAGCTTGGGGCTCAATAGCAATCAGCCCCAGCATTTT
TRBD1	TRBV7-9	.	TRBJ2-2	CASSPMGQGANSGELFF	TGTGCCAGCAGCCCGATGGGACAGGGGGCTAATAGCGGGGAGCTGTTTTTT
TRBD1	TRBV29-1	.	TRBJ2-2	CSVRGQGASGELFF	TGCAGCGTCCGGGGACAGGGGGCTTCCGGGGAGCTGTTTTTT
TRBD2	TRBV19	once	TRBJ2-1	CASNSRTSGVPSYNEQFF	TGTGCCAGTAACTCAAGGACTAGCGGGGTCCCCTCCTACAATGAGCAGTTCTTC
TRBD1	TRBV5-4	once	TRBJ2-7	CASSPGTGGFGYEQYF	TGTGCCAGCAGCCCCGGGACAGGGGGCTTCGGCTACGAGCAGTACTTC
.	TRBV5-6	.	TRBJ1-6	CASSLAGEWVNSPLHF	TGTGCCAGCAGCCTTGCAGGGGAGTGGGTTAATTCACCCCTCCACTTT
TRBD1	TRBV10-3	once	TRBJ2-7	CATVHGGTDSYEQYF	TGTGCCACCGTTCATGGTGGGACAGACTCCTACGAGCAGTACTTC
.	TRBV5-1	once	TRBJ1-4	CASSPGTTRSINEKLFF	TGCGCCAGCAGCCCAGGGACAACCCGAAGCATAAATGAAAAACTGTTTTTT